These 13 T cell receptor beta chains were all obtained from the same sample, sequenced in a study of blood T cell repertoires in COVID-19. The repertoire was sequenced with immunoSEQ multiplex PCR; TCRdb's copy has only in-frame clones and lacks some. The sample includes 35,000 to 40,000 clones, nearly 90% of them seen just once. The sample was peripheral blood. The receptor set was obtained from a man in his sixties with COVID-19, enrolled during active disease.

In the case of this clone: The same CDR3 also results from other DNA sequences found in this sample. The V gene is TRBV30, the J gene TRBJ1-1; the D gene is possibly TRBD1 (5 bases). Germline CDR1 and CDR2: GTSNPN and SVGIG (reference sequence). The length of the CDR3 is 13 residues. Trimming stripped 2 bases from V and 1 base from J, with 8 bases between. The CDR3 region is CAWSTGGNTEAFF. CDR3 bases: TGTGCCTGGAGTACGGGGGGGAACACTGAAGCTTTCTTT.

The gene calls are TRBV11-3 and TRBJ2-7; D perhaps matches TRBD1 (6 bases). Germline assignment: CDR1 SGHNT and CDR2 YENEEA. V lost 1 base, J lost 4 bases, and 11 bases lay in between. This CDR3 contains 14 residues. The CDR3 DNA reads TGTGCCAGCAGCTTAGGACAGGCCGTATACGAGCAGTACTTC. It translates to CASSLGQAVYEQYF. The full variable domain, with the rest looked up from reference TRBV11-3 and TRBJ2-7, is EAGVVQSPRYKIIEKKQPVAFWCNPISGHNTLYWYLQNLGQGPELLIRYENEEAVDDSQLPKDRFSAERLKGVDSTLKIQPAELGDSAVYLCASSLGQAVYEQYFGPGTRLTVT.

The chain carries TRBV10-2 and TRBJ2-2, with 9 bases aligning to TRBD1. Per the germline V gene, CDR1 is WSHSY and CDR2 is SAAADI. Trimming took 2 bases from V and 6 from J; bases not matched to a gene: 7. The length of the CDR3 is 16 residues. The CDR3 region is CASSEPGQGMAGELFF. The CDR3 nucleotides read TGCGCCAGCAGTGAGCCCGGACAGGGGATGGCCGGGGAGCTGTTTTTT.

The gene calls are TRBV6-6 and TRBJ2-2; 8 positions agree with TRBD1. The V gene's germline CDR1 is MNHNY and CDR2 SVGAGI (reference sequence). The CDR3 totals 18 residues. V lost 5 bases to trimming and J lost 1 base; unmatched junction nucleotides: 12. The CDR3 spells CASSPLPGQAQNTGELFF. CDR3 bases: TGTGCCAGCAGTCCCCTTCCGGGACAGGCACAGAACACCGGGGAGCTGTTTTTT.

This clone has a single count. CDR3 DNA sequence: TGTGCCAGCAGCCATGAAACAGGGGGAAGATCCGAGCAGTACTTC. It codes for CASSHETGGRSEQYF. The chain links TRBV3-1 (or the pseudogene TRBV3-2) to TRBJ2-7; 8 bases line up with TRBD1. The germline CDR1 and CDR2 sequences are LGHDT and YNNKEL (reference sequence). This CDR3 has 15 amino acids. V shed 3 bases, J shed 6 bases, and the junction held 10 bases outside the gene matches.

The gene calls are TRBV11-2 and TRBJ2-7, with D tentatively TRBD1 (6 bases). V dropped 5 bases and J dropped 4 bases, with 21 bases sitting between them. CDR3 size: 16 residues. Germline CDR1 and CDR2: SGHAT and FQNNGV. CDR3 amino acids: CASSPFFGTGPYEQYF. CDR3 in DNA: TGTGCCAGCAGCCCATTTTTCGGCACAGGGCCGTACGAGCAGTACTTC.

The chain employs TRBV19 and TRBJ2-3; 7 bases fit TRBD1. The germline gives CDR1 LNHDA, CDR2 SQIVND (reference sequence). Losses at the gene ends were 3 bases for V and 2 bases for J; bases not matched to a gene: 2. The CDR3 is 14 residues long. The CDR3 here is CASSMTGFTDTQYF. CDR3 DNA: TGTGCCAGTAGTATGACAGGGTTCACAGATACGCAGTATTTT.

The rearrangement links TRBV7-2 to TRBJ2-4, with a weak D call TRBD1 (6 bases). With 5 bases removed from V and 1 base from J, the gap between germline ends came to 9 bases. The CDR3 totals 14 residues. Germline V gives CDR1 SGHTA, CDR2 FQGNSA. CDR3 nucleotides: TGTGCCAGCAGCAACCAGGGGGCCAAAAACATTCAGTACTTC. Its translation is CASSNQGAKNIQYF.

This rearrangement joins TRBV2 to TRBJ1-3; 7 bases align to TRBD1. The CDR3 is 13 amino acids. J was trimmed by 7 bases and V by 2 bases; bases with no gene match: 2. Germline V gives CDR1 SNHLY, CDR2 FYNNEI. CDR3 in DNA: TGTGCCAGCAGTGAACTACAGGGGAACACCATATATTTT. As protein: CASSELQGNTIYF.

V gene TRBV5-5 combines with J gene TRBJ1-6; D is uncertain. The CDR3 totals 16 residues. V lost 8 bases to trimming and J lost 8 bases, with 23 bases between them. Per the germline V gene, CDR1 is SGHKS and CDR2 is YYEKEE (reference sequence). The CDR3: CASKPNLQRPDSPLHF. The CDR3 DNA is TGTGCCAGTAAGCCGAACTTACAGAGACCGGATTCACCCCTCCACTTT.

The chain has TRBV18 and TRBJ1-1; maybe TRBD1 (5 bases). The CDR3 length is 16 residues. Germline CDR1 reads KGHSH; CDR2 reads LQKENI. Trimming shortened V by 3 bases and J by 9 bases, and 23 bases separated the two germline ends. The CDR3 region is CASSPQAGGVTTQAFF. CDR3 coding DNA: TGTGCCAGCTCACCGCAGGCGGGGGGGGTTACGACTCAAGCTTTCTTT.

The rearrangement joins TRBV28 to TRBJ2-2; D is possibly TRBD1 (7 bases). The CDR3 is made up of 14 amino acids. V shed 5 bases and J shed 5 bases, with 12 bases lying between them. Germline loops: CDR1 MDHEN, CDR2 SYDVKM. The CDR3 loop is CASSEAGGTGELFF. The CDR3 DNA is TGTGCCAGCAGTGAGGCAGGGGGGACCGGGGAGCTGTTTTTT.

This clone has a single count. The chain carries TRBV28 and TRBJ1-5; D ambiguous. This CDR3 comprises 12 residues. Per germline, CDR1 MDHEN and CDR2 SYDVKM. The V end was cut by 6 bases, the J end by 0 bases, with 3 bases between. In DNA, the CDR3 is TGTGCCAGCAGGCGTAGCAATCAGCCCCAGCATTTT. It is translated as CASRRSNQPQHF.